This TCR beta chain was recovered during a study of T-cell reconstitution after alpha-beta-depleted transplantation in children. Study-wide findings and caveats: T-cell counts and diversity at one year following transplant were attributed mainly to newly produced T cells. It was reported that alpha-beta T cells came from several hundred expanded graft clones (about two months after transplant). Surviving recipient T cells and thymic progenitors accounted for the high day-60 TCRbeta diversity observed in some patients.

TCRbeta library construction was performed incorporating unique molecular identifiers. TCRdb passed the PCR reads through MiXCR, listing each CDR3 protein once. The table has fewer than 350,000 distinct CDR3 sequences, nearly 8% seen once. The CDR3 is 14 residues long. Trimming cost V 6 bases and J 6 bases; bases outside gene matches: 10. Germline lookup yields CDR1 MNHNS and CDR2 SASEGT. This clonotype was counted between two and nine times. Its antigen remains unknown. This receptor was taken from a female patient between 2 and 15 years old who had a stem cell transplant for Fanconi anemia, so the T cells may come from the graft donor. This rearrangement joins TRBV6-1 to TRBJ2-5; 7 nucleotides line up with TRBD1. The sequenced sample was peripheral blood, obtained 360 days after TCRalphabeta/CD19-depleted stem cell transplant. CDR3 DNA: TGTGCCAGCAGCCGGGCAGGGGGTTCAAAGACCCAGTACTTC. Protein sequence: CASSRAGGSKTQYF.